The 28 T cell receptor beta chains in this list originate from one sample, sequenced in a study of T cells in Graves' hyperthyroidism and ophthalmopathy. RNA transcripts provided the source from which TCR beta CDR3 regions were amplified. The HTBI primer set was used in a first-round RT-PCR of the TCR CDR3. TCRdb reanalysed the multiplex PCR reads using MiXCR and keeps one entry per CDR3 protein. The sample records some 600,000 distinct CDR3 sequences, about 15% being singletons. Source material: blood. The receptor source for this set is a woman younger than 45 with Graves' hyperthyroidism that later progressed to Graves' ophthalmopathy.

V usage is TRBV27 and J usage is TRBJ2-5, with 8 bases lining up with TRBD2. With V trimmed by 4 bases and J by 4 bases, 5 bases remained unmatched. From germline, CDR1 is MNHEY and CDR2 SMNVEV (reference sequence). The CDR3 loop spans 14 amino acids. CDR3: CASSSSLAGETQYF. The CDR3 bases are TGTGCCAGCAGTTCATCCCTAGCGGGAGAGACCCAGTACTTC.

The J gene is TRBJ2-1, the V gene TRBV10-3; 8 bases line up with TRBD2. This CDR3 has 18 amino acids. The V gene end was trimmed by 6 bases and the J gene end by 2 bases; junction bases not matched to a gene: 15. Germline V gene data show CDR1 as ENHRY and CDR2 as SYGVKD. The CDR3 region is CAISDTSGQRSPYNEQFF. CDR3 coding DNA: TGTGCCATCAGCGATACTAGCGGCCAAAGGAGCCCCTACAATGAGCAGTTCTTC.

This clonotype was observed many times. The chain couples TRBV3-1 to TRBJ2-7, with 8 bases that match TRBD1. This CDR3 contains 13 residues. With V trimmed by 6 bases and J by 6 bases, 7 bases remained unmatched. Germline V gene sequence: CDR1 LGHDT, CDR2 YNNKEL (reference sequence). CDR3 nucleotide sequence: TGTGCCAGCAGTTTACAGGGGGACGGCGAGCAGTACTTC. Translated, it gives CASSLQGDGEQYF.

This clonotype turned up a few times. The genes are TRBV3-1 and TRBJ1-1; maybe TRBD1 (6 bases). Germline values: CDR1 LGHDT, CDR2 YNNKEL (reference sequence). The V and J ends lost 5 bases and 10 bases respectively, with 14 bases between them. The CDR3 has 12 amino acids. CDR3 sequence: CASSYPQGAAFF. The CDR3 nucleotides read TGTGCCAGCAGCTACCCACAGGGAGCAGCTTTCTTT.

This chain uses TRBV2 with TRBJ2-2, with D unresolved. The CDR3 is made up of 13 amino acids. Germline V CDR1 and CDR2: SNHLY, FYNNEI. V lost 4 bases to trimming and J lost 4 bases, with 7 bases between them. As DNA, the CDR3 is TGTGCCAGCAGTGGAGCGAGCACCGGGGAGCTGTTTTTT. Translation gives CASSGASTGELFF.

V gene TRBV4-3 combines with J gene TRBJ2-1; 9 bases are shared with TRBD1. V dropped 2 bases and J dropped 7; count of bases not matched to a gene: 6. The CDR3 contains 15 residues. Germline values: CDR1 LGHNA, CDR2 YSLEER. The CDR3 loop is CASSQSGQGRNEQFF. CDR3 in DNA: TGCGCCAGCAGCCAATCGGGACAGGGTAGGAATGAGCAGTTCTTC.

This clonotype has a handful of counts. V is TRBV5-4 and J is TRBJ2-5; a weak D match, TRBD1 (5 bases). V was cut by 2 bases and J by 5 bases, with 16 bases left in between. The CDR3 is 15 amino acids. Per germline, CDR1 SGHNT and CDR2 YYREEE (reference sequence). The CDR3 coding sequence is TGTGCCAGCAGCTTCATGACGGGCGCAGGGGAGACCCAGTACTTC. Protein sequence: CASSFMTGAGETQYF.

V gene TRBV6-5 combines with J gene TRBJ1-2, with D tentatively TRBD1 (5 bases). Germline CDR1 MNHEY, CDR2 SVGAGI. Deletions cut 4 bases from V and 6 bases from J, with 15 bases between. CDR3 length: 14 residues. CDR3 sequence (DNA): TGTGCCAGCAGTTGCGGGGGACCCTCTCATGGCTACACCTTC. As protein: CASSCGGPSHGYTF.

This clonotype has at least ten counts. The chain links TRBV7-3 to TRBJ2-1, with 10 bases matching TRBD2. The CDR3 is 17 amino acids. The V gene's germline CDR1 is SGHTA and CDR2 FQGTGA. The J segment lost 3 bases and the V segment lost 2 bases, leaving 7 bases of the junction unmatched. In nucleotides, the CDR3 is TGTGCCAGCAGCTTAGCGGGCGGGACTAGCGACTACAATGAGCAGTTCTTC. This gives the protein CASSLAGGTSDYNEQFF.

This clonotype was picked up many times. The CDR3 sequence: CASSPSGKGGELFF. As DNA, the CDR3 is TGTGCCAGCAGCCCAAGCGGGAAGGGGGGGGAGCTGTTTTTT. The chain couples TRBV28 to TRBJ2-2, with 7 bases aligning to TRBD2. The CDR3 contains 14 residues. J lost 8 bases, V lost 6 bases, and 9 bases had no gene match. The V gene's germline CDR1 is MDHEN and CDR2 SYDVKM. The full variable domain, in which reference TRBV28 and TRBJ2-2 provide the parts outside the CDR3, is DVKVTQSSRYLVKRTGEKVFLECVQDMDHENMFWYRQDPGLGLRLIYFSYDVKMKEKGDIPEGYSVSREKKERFSLILESASTNQTSMYLCASSPSGKGGELFFGEGSRLTVL.

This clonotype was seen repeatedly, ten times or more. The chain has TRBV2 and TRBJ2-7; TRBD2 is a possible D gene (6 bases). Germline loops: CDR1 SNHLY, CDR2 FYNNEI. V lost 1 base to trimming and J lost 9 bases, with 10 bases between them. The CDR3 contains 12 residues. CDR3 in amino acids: CASSEVGGGQYF. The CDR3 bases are TGTGCCAGCAGTGAAGTGGGGGGAGGGCAGTACTTC.

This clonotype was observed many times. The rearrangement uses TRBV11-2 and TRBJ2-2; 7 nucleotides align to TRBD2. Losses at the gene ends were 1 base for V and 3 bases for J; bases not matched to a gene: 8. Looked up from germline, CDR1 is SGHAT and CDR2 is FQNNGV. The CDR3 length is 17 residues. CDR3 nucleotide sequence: TGTGCCAGCAGCTTAGGCGTTTTGACTAGCTACACCGGGGAGCTGTTTTTT. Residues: CASSLGVLTSYTGELFF.

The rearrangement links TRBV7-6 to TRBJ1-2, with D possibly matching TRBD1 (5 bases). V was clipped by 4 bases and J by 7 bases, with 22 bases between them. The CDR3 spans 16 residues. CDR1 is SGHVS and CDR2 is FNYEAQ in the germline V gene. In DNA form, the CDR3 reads TGTGCCAGCAGCTCCGACCGAACCGGGACCCAGCGTGGCTACACCTTC. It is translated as CASSSDRTGTQRGYTF.

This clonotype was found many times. CDR3 nucleotide sequence: TGCGCCAGCACCCCATACGGGACTAGTGCCTACAATGAGCAGTTCTTC. Protein product: CASTPYGTSAYNEQFF. V usage is TRBV5-1 and J usage is TRBJ2-1; 8 positions match TRBD2. CDR1 and CDR2 (germline): SGHRS, YFSETQ. This CDR3 has 16 residues. After removal of 6 bases from V and 2 bases from J, the junction contained 10 bases not matched to a gene.

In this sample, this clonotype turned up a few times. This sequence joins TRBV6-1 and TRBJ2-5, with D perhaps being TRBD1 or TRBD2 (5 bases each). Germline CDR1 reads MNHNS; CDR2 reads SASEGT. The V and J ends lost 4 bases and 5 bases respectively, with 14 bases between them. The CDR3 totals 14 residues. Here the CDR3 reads CASSGTPSRETQYF. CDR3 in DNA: TGTGCCAGCAGTGGGACACCTAGCCGCGAGACCCAGTACTTC.

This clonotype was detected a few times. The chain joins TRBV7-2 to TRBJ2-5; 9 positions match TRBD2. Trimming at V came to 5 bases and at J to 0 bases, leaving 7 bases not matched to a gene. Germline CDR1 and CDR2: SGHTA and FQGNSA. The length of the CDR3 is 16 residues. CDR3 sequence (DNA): TGTGCCAGCAGCGACGGACTAGCGCCCAACCAAGAGACCCAGTACTTC. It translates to CASSDGLAPNQETQYF.

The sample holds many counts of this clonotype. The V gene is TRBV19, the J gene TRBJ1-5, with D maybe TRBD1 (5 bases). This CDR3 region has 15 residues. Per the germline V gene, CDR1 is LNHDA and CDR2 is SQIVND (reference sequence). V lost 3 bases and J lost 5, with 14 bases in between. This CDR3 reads CASSIQGGEDQPQHF. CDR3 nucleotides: TGTGCCAGTAGTATCCAGGGTGGCGAGGATCAGCCCCAGCATTTT.

The CDR3 sequence: CASSQARGSGEQYF. In DNA form, the CDR3 reads TGTGCCAGCAGCCAAGCTCGGGGGTCTGGCGAGCAGTACTTC. This chain joins TRBV14 and TRBJ2-7; tentatively, D is TRBD2 (6 bases). The CDR3 contains 14 residues. With 1 base removed from V and 6 bases from J, the gap between germline ends came to 13 bases. Germline CDR1 reads SGHDN; CDR2 reads FVKESK.

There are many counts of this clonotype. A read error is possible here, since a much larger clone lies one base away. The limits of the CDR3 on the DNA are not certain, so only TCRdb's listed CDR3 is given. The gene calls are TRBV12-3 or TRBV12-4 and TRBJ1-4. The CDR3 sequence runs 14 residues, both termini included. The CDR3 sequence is CASILDGINEKLFF.

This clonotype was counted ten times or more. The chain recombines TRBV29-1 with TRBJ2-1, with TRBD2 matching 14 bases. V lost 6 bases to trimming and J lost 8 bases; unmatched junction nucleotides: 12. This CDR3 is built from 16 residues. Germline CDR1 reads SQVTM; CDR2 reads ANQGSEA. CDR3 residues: CSVSGTSGRMVDEQFF. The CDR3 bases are TGCAGCGTATCCGGGACTAGCGGGAGAATGGTGGATGAGCAGTTCTTC.

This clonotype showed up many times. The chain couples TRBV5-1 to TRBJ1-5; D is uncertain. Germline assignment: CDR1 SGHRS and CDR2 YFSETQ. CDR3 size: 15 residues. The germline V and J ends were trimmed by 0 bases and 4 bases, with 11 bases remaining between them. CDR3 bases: TGCGCCAGCAGCTTGGGGTACGGAGAGAATCAGCCCCAGCATTTT. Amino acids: CASSLGYGENQPQHF.

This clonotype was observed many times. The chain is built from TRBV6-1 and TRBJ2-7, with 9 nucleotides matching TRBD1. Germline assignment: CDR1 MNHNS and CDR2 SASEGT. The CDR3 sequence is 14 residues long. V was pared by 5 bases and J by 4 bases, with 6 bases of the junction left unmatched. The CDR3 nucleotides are TGTGCCAGCAGTCGCGGGACAGGGTTATACGAGCAGTACTTC. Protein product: CASSRGTGLYEQYF.

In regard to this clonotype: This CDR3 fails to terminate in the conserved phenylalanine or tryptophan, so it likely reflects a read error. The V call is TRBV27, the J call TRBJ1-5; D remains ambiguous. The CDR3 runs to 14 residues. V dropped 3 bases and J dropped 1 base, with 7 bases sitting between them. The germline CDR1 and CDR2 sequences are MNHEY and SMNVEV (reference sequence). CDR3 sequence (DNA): TGTGCCAGCAGTTTTTCGGACAGCAATCAGCCCCAGCATTAT. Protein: CASSFSDSNQPQHY.

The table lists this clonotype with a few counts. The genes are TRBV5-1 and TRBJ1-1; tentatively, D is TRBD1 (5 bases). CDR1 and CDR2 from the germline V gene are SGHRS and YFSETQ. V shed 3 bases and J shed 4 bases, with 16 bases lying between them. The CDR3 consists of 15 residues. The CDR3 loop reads CASSSEDRLGTEAFF. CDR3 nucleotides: TGCGCCAGCAGCTCAGAAGACAGACTCGGCACTGAAGCTTTCTTT.

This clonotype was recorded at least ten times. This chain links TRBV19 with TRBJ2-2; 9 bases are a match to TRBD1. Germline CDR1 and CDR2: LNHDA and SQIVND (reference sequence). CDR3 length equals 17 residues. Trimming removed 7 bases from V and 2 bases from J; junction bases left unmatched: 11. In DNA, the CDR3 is TGTGCCAGTACCTTAGGGGCGGGACAGGGCAACACCGGGGAGCTGTTTTTT. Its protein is CASTLGAGQGNTGELFF.

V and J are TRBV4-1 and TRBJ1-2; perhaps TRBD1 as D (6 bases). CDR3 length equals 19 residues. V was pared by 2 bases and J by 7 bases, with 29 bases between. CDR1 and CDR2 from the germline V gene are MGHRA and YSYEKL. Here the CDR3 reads CASSQFGFGGGRQRGGYTF. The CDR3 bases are TGCGCCAGCAGCCAATTTGGGTTTGGGGGCGGCAGGCAGCGAGGTGGCTACACCTTC.

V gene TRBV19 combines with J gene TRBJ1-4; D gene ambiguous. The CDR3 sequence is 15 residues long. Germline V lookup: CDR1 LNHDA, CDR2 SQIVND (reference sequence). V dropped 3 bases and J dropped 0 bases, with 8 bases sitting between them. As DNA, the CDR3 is TGTGCCAGTAGTATGAGGTCAGCAACTAATGAAAAACTGTTTTTT. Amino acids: CASSMRSATNEKLFF.

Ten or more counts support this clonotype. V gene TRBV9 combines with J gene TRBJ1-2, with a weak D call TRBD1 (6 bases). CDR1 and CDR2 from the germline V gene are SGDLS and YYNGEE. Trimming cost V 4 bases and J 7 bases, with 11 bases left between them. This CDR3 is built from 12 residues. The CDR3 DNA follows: TGTGCCAGCAGCCCAGGGGTTACTGGCTACACCTTC. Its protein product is CASSPGVTGYTF. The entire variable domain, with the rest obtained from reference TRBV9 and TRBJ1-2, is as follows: DSGVTQTPKHLITATGQRVTLRCSPRSGDLSVYWYQQSLDQGLQFLIQYYNGEERAKGNILERFSAQQFPDLHSELNLSSLELGDSALYFCASSPGVTGYTFGSGTRLTVV.